Presented here are 10 T cell receptor beta chains from one specimen sequenced in a study of cytomegalovirus exposure and HLA in healthy donors. 13 Jbeta primers and 60 Vbeta primers were used for the PCR. Data came from immunoSEQ multiplex PCR; TCRdb stores just in-frame clones and leaves some out. There are about 74,000 clones in the sample, with 6% to 8% held by the top ten. Sequencing was done on a sample of PBMCs. The receptors originated from a female donor in good health and CMV-seropositive.

The chain carries TRBV19 and TRBJ2-1, with 7 bases matching TRBD1. Germline CDR1 reads LNHDA; CDR2 reads SQIVND (reference sequence). V gave up 2 bases and J gave up 8 bases; unmatched junction bases: 6. The CDR3 has 14 amino acids. CDR3 protein: CASSIRGTAYEQFF. In DNA, the CDR3 is TGTGCCAGTAGTATAAGAGGGACAGCTTATGAGCAGTTCTTC. The complete variable domain, with remaining parts taken from reference TRBV19 and TRBJ2-1, reads DGGITQSPKYLFRKEGQNVTLSCEQNLNHDAMYWYRQDPGQGLRLIYYSQIVNDFQKGDIAEGYSVSREKKESFPLTVTSAQKNPTAFYLCASSIRGTAYEQFFGPGTRLTVL.

The chain employs TRBV19 and TRBJ2-1; 7 positions agree with TRBD1. The CDR3 consists of 15 residues. The ends lost 4 bases at V and 4 bases at J; junction bases unmatched: 7. Germline assignment: CDR1 LNHDA and CDR2 SQIVND (reference sequence). Written as DNA, the CDR3 is TGTGCCAGTAGTAAAAGACGGGGACAGTACAATGAGCAGTTCTTC. Translated, it gives CASSKRRGQYNEQFF.

V gene TRBV19 combines with J gene TRBJ2-2; 11 bases line up with TRBD1. This CDR3 region has 17 residues. Germline V gene lookup returns CDR1 LNHDA and CDR2 SQIVND (reference sequence). Trimming cost V 4 bases and J 7 bases; bases outside gene matches: 11. The CDR3 protein is CASSTDRGRDLIGELFF. CDR3 DNA: TGTGCCAGTAGTACGGACAGGGGGCGCGATCTCATCGGGGAGCTGTTTTTT.

This chain joins TRBV28 and TRBJ1-1; D is ambiguous. This CDR3 region has 11 residues. The V end lost 7 bases, the J end lost 4 bases, and 7 bases lay between the germline ends. Germline CDR1 reads MDHEN; CDR2 reads SYDVKM. CDR3 sequence: CASTLRTEAFF. The CDR3 DNA reads TGTGCCAGCACCCTACGCACTGAAGCTTTCTTT.

The chain links TRBV7-9 to TRBJ1-4; D is uncertain. The CDR3 totals 15 residues. The V end was cut by 2 bases, the J end by 4 bases, with 11 bases between. CDR1 and CDR2 from the germline V gene are SEHNR and FQNEAQ (reference sequence). For the CDR3, the DNA is TGTGCCAGCAGCTTAAATCTACAGTTTAATGAAAAACTGTTTTTT. It specifies CASSLNLQFNEKLFF.

The chain links TRBV7-9 to TRBJ1-1, with unresolved D. Germline CDR1 reads SEHNR; CDR2 reads FQNEAQ (reference sequence). Between the trimmed V and J ends, which lost 1 base and 8 bases, there was a span of 11 bases. The CDR3 covers 13 residues. DNA of the CDR3: TGTGCCAGCAGCTTAGACAGCCTGAGAGAAGCTTTCTTT. The encoded protein is CASSLDSLREAFF. Together with reference TRBV7-9 and TRBJ1-1, the CDR3 gives the full variable domain: DTGVSQNPRHKITKRGQNVTFRCDPISEHNRLYWYRQTLGQGPEFLTYFQNEAQLEKSRLLSDRFSAERPKGSFSTLEIQRTEQGDSAMYLCASSLDSLREAFFGQGTRLTVV.

The V call is TRBV5-4, the J call TRBJ2-7; D is perhaps TRBD1 (5 bases). V lost 9 bases to trimming and J lost 2 bases, with 12 bases between them. The CDR3 sequence is 12 residues long. From germline, CDR1 is SGHNT and CDR2 YYREEE (reference sequence). The CDR3 spells CAIQTVTYEQYF. The CDR3 DNA follows: TGTGCCATTCAGACAGTAACCTACGAGCAGTACTTC.

The rearrangement joins TRBV4-1 to TRBJ2-2; 7 nucleotides align to TRBD2. V was pared by 2 bases and J by 1 base, with 10 bases of the junction left unmatched. CDR3 length equals 18 residues. Germline values: CDR1 MGHRA, CDR2 YSYEKL. Here the CDR3 reads CASSQPFSSGENTGELFF. The CDR3 DNA sequence: TGCGCCAGCAGCCAACCCTTTTCTAGCGGAGAGAACACCGGGGAGCTGTTTTTT.

The V gene is TRBV19, the J gene TRBJ2-3, with D tentatively TRBD2 (5 bases). The CDR3 is 15 residues long. Trimming removed 1 base from V and 2 bases from J, with 10 bases in between. Germline V gives CDR1 LNHDA, CDR2 SQIVND (reference sequence). The CDR3 sequence is CASSIGSGNTDTQYF. In DNA, the CDR3 is TGTGCCAGTAGTATAGGATCCGGGAACACAGATACGCAGTATTTT.

V gene TRBV19 combines with J gene TRBJ1-1, with D perhaps TRBD1 (5 bases). CDR1 LNHDA and CDR2 SQIVND come from the germline V gene (reference sequence). This CDR3 is built from 12 residues. Trimming stripped 3 bases from V and 4 bases from J, with 6 bases between. CDR3 coding DNA: TGTGCCAGTAGTATGGGGGGCACTGAAGCTTTCTTT. Amino acid sequence: CASSMGGTEAFF.